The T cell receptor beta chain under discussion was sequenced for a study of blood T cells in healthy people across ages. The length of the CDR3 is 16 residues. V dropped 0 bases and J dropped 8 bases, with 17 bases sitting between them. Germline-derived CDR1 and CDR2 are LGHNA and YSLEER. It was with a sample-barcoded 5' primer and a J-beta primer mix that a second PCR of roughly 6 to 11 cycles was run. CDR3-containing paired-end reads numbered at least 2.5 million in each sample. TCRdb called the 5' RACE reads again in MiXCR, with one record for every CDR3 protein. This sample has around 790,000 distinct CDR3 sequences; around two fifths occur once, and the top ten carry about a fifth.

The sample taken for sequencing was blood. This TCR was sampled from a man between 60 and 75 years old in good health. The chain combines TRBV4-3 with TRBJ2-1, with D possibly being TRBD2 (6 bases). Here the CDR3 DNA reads TGCGCCAGCAGCCAAGATTCGGGGGTTAATGCGTATGAGCAGTTCTTC. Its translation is CASSQDSGVNAYEQFF.